These T cell receptor beta chains were read from a single sample in a study of neurological immune-mediated disorders. TCRdb re-derived calls from the 5' RACE reads in MiXCR, one entry per CDR3 protein. This repertoire shows about 59,000 distinct CDR3 sequences, roughly an eighth found once; its top ten account for roughly 10%. The sample consisted of PBMCs. These receptors were obtained from a woman between 55 and 75 years old with HTLV-1-associated myelopathy (HAM/TSP). Both conserved end residues are part of each CDR3. The D gene is left open where the match is weak. For some rows the clone size is stated as once, few or many, or as a class when expanded; others skip it.

v_call,cdr3_length,j_call,clone_size,d_call,cdr3_aa,cdr3_nt
TRBV28,13,TRBJ2-2,many,NA,CASVRGGTGELFF,TGTGCCAGCGTGAGGGGCGGCACCGGGGAGCTGTTTTTT
TRBV29-1,15,TRBJ2-7,many,TRBD1,CSGYGGSQGAGEQYF,TGCAGCGGATATGGGGGCAGTCAGGGGGCTGGGGAGCAGTACTTC
TRBV5-1,15,TRBJ2-3,many,TRBD2,CASSLTSASTDTQYF,TGCGCCAGCAGCCTTACTAGCGCTAGCACAGATACGCAGTATTTT
TRBV5-1,16,TRBJ2-1,NA,NA,CSSSLDTPSSYNEQFF,TGCTCCAGCAGCTTGGACACTCCTAGCTCCTACAATGAGCAGTTCTTC
TRBV7-8,14,TRBJ2-1,many,TRBD2,CASSTGLAGGEQFF,TGTGCCAGCAGCACCGGACTAGCGGGGGGTGAGCAGTTCTTC
TRBV2,15,TRBJ2-1,NA,TRBD2,CASSTSSGTYNEQFF,TGTGCCAGCAGTACGTCTAGCGGGACTTACAATGAGCAGTTCTTC
TRBV5-1,15,TRBJ2-3,many,NA,CASSLTGGNTDTQYF,TGCGCCAGCAGCTTGACCGGCGGAAACACAGATACGCAGTATTTT
TRBV25-1,15,TRBJ2-7,many,NA,CASSAGQKLQGEQYF,TGTGCCAGCAGCGCCGGACAGAAGCTACAGGGCGAGCAGTACTTC
TRBV20-1,14,TRBJ2-7,many,TRBD1,CSARDGQGAYEQYF,TGCAGTGCTAGAGATGGACAGGGAGCCTACGAGCAGTACTTC
TRBV7-2,15,TRBJ1-3,many,NA,CASSFPGSLGNTIYF,TGTGCCAGCAGCTTTCCGGGTTCCCTTGGAAACACCATATATTTT
TRBV7-2,15,TRBJ2-3,many,NA,CASSLVSLAGDTQYF,TGTGCCAGCAGCTTAGTGAGTCTAGCTGGAGATACGCAGTATTTT
TRBV3-1,15,TRBJ2-6,many,NA,CASSMGAGGANVLTF,TGTGCCAGCAGCATGGGAGCGGGCGGGGCCAACGTCCTGACTTTC
TRBV20-1,12,TRBJ1-2,many,NA,CSAMNRGYGGTF,TGCAGTGCCATGAATCGGGGTTATGGGGGCACCTTC
TRBV29-1,12,TRBJ2-3,many,NA,CSAGRDTDTQYF,TGCAGCGCCGGCAGGGACACAGATACGCAGTATTTT
TRBV5-1,19,TRBJ2-1,many,TRBD2,CASNPSRLAGGGSYNEQFF,TGCGCCAGCAACCCTTCGAGACTAGCGGGAGGGGGCTCCTACAATGAGCAGTTCTTC
TRBV5-1,15,TRBJ2-2,many,TRBD2,CASSQTSGSTGELFF,TGCGCCAGCAGCCAGACTAGCGGGAGCACCGGGGAGCTGTTTTTT